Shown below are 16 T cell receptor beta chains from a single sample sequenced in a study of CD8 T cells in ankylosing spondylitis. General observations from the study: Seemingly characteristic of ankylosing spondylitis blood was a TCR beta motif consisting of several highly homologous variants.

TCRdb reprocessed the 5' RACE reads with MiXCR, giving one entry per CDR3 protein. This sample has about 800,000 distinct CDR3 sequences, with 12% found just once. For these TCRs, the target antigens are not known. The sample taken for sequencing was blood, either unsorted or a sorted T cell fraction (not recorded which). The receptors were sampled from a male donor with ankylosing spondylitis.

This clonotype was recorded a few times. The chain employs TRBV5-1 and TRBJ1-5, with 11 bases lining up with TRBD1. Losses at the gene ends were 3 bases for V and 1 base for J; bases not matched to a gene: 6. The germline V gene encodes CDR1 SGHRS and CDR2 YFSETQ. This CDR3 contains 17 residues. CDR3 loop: CASSWGQGEWSNQPQHF. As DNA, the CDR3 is TGCGCCAGCAGCTGGGGACAGGGGGAGTGGAGCAATCAGCCCCAGCATTTT. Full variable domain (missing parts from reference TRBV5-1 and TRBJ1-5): KAGVTQTPRYLIKTRGQQVTLSCSPISGHRSVSWYQQTPGQGLQFLFEYFSETQRNKGNFPGRFSGRQFSNSRSEMNVSTLELGDSALYLCASSWGQGEWSNQPQHFGDGTRLSIL.

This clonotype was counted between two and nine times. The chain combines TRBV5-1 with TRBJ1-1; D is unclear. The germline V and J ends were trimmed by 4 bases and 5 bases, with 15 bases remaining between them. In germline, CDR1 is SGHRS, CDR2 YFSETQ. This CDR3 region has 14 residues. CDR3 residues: CASSRFDRETEAFF. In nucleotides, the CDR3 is TGCGCCAGCAGCCGATTTGACCGGGAGACTGAAGCTTTCTTT. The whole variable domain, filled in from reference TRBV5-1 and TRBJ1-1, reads KAGVTQTPRYLIKTRGQQVTLSCSPISGHRSVSWYQQTPGQGLQFLFEYFSETQRNKGNFPGRFSGRQFSNSRSEMNVSTLELGDSALYLCASSRFDRETEAFFGQGTRLTVV.

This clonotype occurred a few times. CDR3 DNA sequence: TGCGCCAGCAGCCCGGGGGCGGCGGAGGGAAACACCATATATTTT. As protein: CASSPGAAEGNTIYF. The V gene is TRBV5-1, the J gene TRBJ1-3; perhaps TRBD1 as D (6 bases). Trimming shortened V by 4 bases and J by 4 bases, and 15 bases separated the two germline ends. Germline V CDR1 and CDR2: SGHRS, YFSETQ. The CDR3 is made up of 15 amino acids.

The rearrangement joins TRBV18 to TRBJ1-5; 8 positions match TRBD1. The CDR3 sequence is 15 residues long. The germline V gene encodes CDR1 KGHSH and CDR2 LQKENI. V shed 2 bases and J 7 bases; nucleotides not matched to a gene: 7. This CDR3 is CASSPAQGADQPQHF. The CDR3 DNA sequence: TGTGCCAGCTCACCAGCTCAGGGGGCAGACCAGCCCCAGCATTTT.

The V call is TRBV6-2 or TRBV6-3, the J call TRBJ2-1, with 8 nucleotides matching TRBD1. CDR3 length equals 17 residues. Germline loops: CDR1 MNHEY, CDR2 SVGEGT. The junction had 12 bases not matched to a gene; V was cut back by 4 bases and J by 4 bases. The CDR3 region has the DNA TGTGCCAGCAGTTCCAGGACAGGGCAAAGGGGGTACAATGAGCAGTTCTTC. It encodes CASSSRTGQRGYNEQFF.

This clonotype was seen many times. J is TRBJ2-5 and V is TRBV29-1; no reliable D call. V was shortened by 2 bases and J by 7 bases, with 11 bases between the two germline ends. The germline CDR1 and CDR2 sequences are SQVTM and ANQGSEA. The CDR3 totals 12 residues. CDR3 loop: CSVERLWGTQYF. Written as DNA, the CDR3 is TGCAGCGTTGAACGTCTCTGGGGGACCCAGTACTTC.

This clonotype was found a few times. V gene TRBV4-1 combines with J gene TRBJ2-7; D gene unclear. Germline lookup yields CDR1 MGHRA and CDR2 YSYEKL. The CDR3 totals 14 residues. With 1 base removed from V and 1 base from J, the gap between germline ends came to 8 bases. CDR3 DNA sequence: TGCGCCAGCAGCCAAGGGGTACTATCCTACGAGCAGTACTTC. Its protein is CASSQGVLSYEQYF.

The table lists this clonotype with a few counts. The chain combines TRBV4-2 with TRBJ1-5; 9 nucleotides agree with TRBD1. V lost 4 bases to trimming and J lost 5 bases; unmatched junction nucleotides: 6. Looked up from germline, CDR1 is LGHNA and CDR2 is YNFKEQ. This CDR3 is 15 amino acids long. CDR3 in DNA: TGTGCCAGCAGCCGAACAGGGGGCTCCGATCAGCCCCAGCATTTT. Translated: CASSRTGGSDQPQHF.

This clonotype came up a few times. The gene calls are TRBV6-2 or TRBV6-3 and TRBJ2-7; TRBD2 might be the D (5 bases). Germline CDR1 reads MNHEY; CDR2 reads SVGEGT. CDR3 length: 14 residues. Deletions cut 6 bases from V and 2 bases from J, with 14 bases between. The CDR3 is CASRSRAFTYEQYF. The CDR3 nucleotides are TGTGCCAGCAGATCGCGGGCCTTCACCTACGAGCAGTACTTC.

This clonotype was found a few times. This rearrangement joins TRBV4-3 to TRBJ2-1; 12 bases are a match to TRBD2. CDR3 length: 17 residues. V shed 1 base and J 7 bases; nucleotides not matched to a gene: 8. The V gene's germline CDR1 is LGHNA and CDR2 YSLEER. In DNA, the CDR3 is TGCGCCAGCAGCCAAGCTAGCGGGAGGGCCTTGGGGAATGAGCAGTTCTTC. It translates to CASSQASGRALGNEQFF.

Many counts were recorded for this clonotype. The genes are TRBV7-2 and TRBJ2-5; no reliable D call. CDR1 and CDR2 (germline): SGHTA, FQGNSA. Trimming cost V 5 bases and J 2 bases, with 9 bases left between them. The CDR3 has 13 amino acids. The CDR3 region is CASSPRRQETQYF. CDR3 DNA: TGTGCCAGCAGCCCCCGAAGACAAGAGACCCAGTACTTC. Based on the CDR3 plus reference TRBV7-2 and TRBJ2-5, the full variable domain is GAGVSQSPSNKVTEKGKDVELRCDPISGHTALYWYRQSLGQGLEFLIYFQGNSAPDKSGLPSDRFSAERTGGSVSTLTIQRTQQEDSAVYLCASSPRRQETQYFGPGTRLLVL.

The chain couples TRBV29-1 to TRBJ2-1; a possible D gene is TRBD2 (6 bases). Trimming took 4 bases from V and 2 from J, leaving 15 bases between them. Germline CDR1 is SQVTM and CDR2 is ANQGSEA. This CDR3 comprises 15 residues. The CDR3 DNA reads TGCAGCGTTGCTCGGGACTCGAGTCCCTACAATGAGCAGTTCTTC. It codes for CSVARDSSPYNEQFF.

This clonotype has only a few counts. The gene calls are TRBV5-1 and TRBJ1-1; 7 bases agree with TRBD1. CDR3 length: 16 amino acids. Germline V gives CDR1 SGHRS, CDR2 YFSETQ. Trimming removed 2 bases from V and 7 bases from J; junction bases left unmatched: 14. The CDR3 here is CASSFAIDRADGEAFF. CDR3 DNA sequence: TGCGCCAGCAGCTTTGCTATCGACAGGGCGGACGGTGAAGCTTTCTTT. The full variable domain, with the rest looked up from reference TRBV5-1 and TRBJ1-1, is KAGVTQTPRYLIKTRGQQVTLSCSPISGHRSVSWYQQTPGQGLQFLFEYFSETQRNKGNFPGRFSGRQFSNSRSEMNVSTLELGDSALYLCASSFAIDRADGEAFFGQGTRLTVV.

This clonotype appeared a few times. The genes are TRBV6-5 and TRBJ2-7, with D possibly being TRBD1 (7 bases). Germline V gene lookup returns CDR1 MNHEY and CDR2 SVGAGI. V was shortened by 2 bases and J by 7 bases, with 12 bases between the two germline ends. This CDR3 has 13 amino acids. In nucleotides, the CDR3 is TGTGCCAGCAGTTACCCAGGGGGGAGAGAGCAGTACTTC. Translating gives CASSYPGGREQYF.

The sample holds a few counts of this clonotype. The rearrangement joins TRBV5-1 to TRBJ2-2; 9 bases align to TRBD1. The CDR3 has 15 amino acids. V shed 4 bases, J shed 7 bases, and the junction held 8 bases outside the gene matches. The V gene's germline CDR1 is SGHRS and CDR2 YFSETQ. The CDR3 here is CASSLQGQGIGELFF. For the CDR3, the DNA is TGCGCCAGCAGCCTACAGGGACAGGGTATCGGGGAGCTGTTTTTT.

The CDR3 DNA sequence: TGTGCCAGCAGCCTCGCAGGGACTCGCTTCTACGAGCAGTACTTC. Residues: CASSLAGTRFYEQYF. This chain connects TRBV28 to TRBJ2-7, with D maybe TRBD2 (6 bases). Germline V gives CDR1 MDHEN, CDR2 SYDVKM. Trimming took 6 bases from V and 3 from J, leaving 18 bases between them. This CDR3 is 15 amino acids long.